The 20 T cell receptor beta chains below come from one sample, sequenced in a study of cytomegalovirus exposure and HLA in healthy donors. PCR primers comprised 60 Vbeta and 13 Jbeta primers. Sequenced by immunoSEQ multiplex PCR; TCRdb stores in-frame clones only, minus some. The table lists some 150,000 clones, roughly 70% of them singletons. The source material was PBMCs. Receptors were obtained from a man aged 60-69 years in good health and CMV-seronegative.

The V gene is TRBV27, the J gene TRBJ1-1; D ambiguous. CDR3 length equals 12 residues. Germline CDR1 is MNHEY and CDR2 is SMNVEV (reference sequence). Trimming took 5 bases from V and 0 from J, leaving 4 bases between them. As DNA, the CDR3 is TGTGCCAGCAGTCCGTTGAACACTGAAGCTTTCTTT. Its translation is CASSPLNTEAFF.

The CDR3 nucleotides are TGTGCCAGCTCATACGGACCCGGGACAGGGCTAAATGAGCAGTTCTTC. Translated: CASSYGPGTGLNEQFF. The rearrangement links TRBV18 to TRBJ2-1; TRBD1 aligns across 9 bases. The V gene's germline CDR1 is KGHSH and CDR2 LQKENI. Unmatched junction bases numbered 12, after V lost 5 bases and J lost 7 bases. The CDR3 runs 16 residues.

The chain links TRBV6-6 to TRBJ1-2; 10 nucleotides line up with TRBD1. In germline, CDR1 is MNHNY, CDR2 SVGAGI (reference sequence). The CDR3 covers 15 residues. The V and J ends lost 5 bases and 8 bases, in that order; junction bases with no gene match: 11. CDR3 coding DNA: TGTGCCAGCAGTCGGCCGGGGACAGGGGAAGACGGCTACACCTTC. Protein sequence: CASSRPGTGEDGYTF.

V and J are TRBV5-6 and TRBJ2-7, with 11 bases fitting TRBD1. V shed 3 bases, J shed 1 base, and the junction held 6 bases outside the gene matches. Looked up from germline, CDR1 is SGHDT and CDR2 is YYEEEE. The CDR3 totals 16 residues. The CDR3 sequence is CASSSLGTGGSYEQYF. In nucleotides, the CDR3 is TGTGCCAGCAGCTCCCTCGGGACAGGGGGGTCCTACGAGCAGTACTTC.

This chain connects TRBV9 to TRBJ2-2; D is undetermined. The CDR3 has 16 amino acids. The ends were cut back, 0 bases at V and 0 bases at J, with 9 bases in the middle. Germline CDR1 SGDLS, CDR2 YYNGEE. The CDR3 region has the DNA TGTGCCAGCAGCGTAGTCGTCGGTCCGAACACCGGGGAGCTGTTTTTT. As protein: CASSVVVGPNTGELFF.

J is TRBJ2-2 and V is TRBV7-9, with 8 bases aligning to TRBD2. The CDR3 contains 14 residues. CDR1 and CDR2 from the germline V gene are SEHNR and FQNEAQ (reference sequence). V trimming: 1 base; J trimming: 6 bases; junction bases outside the gene matches: 1. The CDR3 nucleotides read TGTGCCAGCAGCTTAGAAGCGGGGGCCGGGGAGCTGTTTTTT. It translates to CASSLEAGAGELFF. The full variable domain, rest sourced from reference TRBV7-9 and TRBJ2-2, is DTGVSQNPRHKITKRGQNVTFRCDPISEHNRLYWYRQTLGQGPEFLTYFQNEAQLEKSRLLSDRFSAERPKGSFSTLEIQRTEQGDSAMYLCASSLEAGAGELFFGEGSRLTVL.

CDR3 loop: CASTWTGAFNQPQHF. CDR3 coding DNA: TGTGCCAGCACTTGGACAGGGGCTTTCAATCAGCCCCAGCATTTT. V and J are TRBV2 and TRBJ1-5; TRBD1 agrees at 9 bases. The CDR3 consists of 15 residues. Trimming at V came to 7 bases and at J to 3 bases, leaving 7 bases not matched to a gene. CDR1 SNHLY and CDR2 FYNNEI come from the germline V gene.

The rearrangement links TRBV19 to TRBJ2-7, with 9 bases fitting TRBD2. The CDR3 is 17 residues long. Germline CDR1 and CDR2: LNHDA and SQIVND (reference sequence). Germline trimming cut 3 bases from V and 2 bases from J; bases unmatched to any gene: 11. The chain's CDR3 is CASSIRASGMEPYEQYF. DNA for the CDR3: TGTGCCAGTAGTATCCGGGCTAGCGGGATGGAGCCCTACGAGCAGTACTTC. The full variable domain, its missing parts supplied by reference TRBV19 and TRBJ2-7, is DGGITQSPKYLFRKEGQNVTLSCEQNLNHDAMYWYRQDPGQGLRLIYYSQIVNDFQKGDIAEGYSVSREKKESFPLTVTSAQKNPTAFYLCASSIRASGMEPYEQYFGPGTRLTVT.

The chain combines TRBV30 with TRBJ1-2; no firm D call. Germline CDR1 is GTSNPN and CDR2 is SVGIG (reference sequence). The CDR3 is made up of 11 amino acids. Deletions cut 4 bases from V and 4 bases from J, with 7 bases between. CDR3 coding DNA: TGTGCCTGGATCGAGGTCTATGGCTACACCTTC. It encodes CAWIEVYGYTF.

The chain employs TRBV5-5 and TRBJ1-6; no clear D gene. The CDR3 runs to 14 residues. Between the trimmed V and J ends, which lost 0 bases and 5 bases, there was a span of 6 bases. In germline, CDR1 is SGHKS, CDR2 YYEKEE (reference sequence). The CDR3 region is CASSLGQNNSPLHF. The CDR3 region has the DNA TGTGCCAGCAGCTTGGGGCAGAATAATTCACCCCTCCACTTT. Full variable domain (outside the CDR3, taken from reference TRBV5-5 and TRBJ1-6): DAGVTQSPTHLIKTRGQQVTLRCSPISGHKSVSWYQQVLGQGPQFIFQYYEKEERGRGNFPDRFSARQFPNYSSELNVNALLLGDSALYLCASSLGQNNSPLHFGNGTRLTVT.

The chain uses TRBV9 and TRBJ1-2, with 11 bases aligning to TRBD1. The CDR3 has 16 residues. Looked up from germline, CDR1 is SGDLS and CDR2 is YYNGEE. J was trimmed by 6 bases and V by 4 bases; bases with no gene match: 11. The CDR3 sequence: CASSPLIGQGANGYTF. The CDR3 DNA is TGTGCCAGCAGCCCGCTTATAGGACAGGGGGCGAATGGCTACACCTTC. Based on the CDR3 plus reference TRBV9 and TRBJ1-2, the full variable domain is DSGVTQTPKHLITATGQRVTLRCSPRSGDLSVYWYQQSLDQGLQFLIQYYNGEERAKGNILERFSAQQFPDLHSELNLSSLELGDSALYFCASSPLIGQGANGYTFGSGTRLTVV.

The sample holds a few counts of this clone. The rearrangement joins TRBV2 to TRBJ2-1, with D maybe TRBD2 (5 bases). CDR1 SNHLY and CDR2 FYNNEI come from the germline V gene. V shed 6 bases and J shed 0 bases, with 15 bases lying between them. This CDR3 contains 16 residues. CDR3 nucleotides: TGTGCCAGCAGCCCAAGGGAGACTGTCTCCTACAATGAGCAGTTCTTC. It yields the protein CASSPRETVSYNEQFF.

The V call is TRBV7-9, the J call TRBJ2-7, with 7 bases lining up with TRBD2. Trimming took 5 bases from V and 7 from J; bases not matched to a gene: 20. The V gene's germline CDR1 is SEHNR and CDR2 FQNEAQ (reference sequence). The CDR3 totals 17 residues. For the CDR3, the DNA is TGTGCCAGCAGCCCCAGAAGTAGTACTAGCGTTGGGGATGAGCAGTACTTC. Encoded protein: CASSPRSSTSVGDEQYF.

CDR3 sequence (DNA): TGTGCCTGGAGTACTCGGACAGGGTACCAAGAGACCCAGTACTTC. This gives the protein CAWSTRTGYQETQYF. The rearrangement uses TRBV30 and TRBJ2-5; 8 positions match TRBD1. Looked up from germline, CDR1 is GTSNPN and CDR2 is SVGIG (reference sequence). V lost 2 bases, J lost 0 bases, and 5 bases stayed unmatched. The CDR3 has 15 residues. Filled out from reference TRBV30 and TRBJ2-5, the complete variable domain reads SQTIHQWPATLVQPVGSPLSLECTVEGTSNPNLYWYRQAAGRGLQLLFYSVGIGQISSEVPQNLSASRPQDRQFILSSKKLLLSDSGFYLCAWSTRTGYQETQYFGPGTRLLVL.

This rearrangement joins TRBV9 to TRBJ2-3, with D maybe TRBD1 (6 bases). V lost 3 bases, J lost 1 base, and 15 bases lay in between. There are 16 residues in the CDR3. CDR1 is SGDLS and CDR2 is YYNGEE in the germline V gene. This CDR3 is CASSDALRQGTDTQYF. In DNA, the CDR3 is TGTGCCAGCAGCGATGCCCTCAGACAGGGCACAGATACGCAGTATTTT.

The V and J genes are TRBV4-1 and TRBJ1-5, with 9 bases identical to TRBD1. Germline-derived CDR1 and CDR2 are MGHRA and YSYEKL. Trimming took 0 bases from V and 7 from J; bases not matched to a gene: 10. The CDR3 runs to 17 residues. CDR3 DNA sequence: TGCGCCAGCAGCCAAGAAAAAGGGACAGGGCGAGGACAGCCCCAGCATTTT. It encodes CASSQEKGTGRGQPQHF.

The chain employs TRBV5-4 and TRBJ1-6, with D possibly TRBD1 on 6 matching bases. V was clipped by 4 bases and J by 5 bases, with 10 bases between them. In germline, CDR1 is SGHNT, CDR2 YYREEE (reference sequence). There are 14 residues in the CDR3. This CDR3 reads CASSGGGNNSPLHF. The CDR3 bases are TGTGCCAGCAGCGGGGGGGGCAATAATTCACCCCTCCACTTT.

The chain links TRBV5-1 to TRBJ1-1, with D uncertain. Germline CDR1 reads SGHRS; CDR2 reads YFSETQ. V was pared by 0 bases and J by 1 base, with 13 bases between. The CDR3 length is 16 residues. In nucleotides, the CDR3 is TGCGCCAGCAGCTTGGCCCGGGGAGGTTCGAACACTGAAGCTTTCTTT. It encodes CASSLARGGSNTEAFF.

V usage is TRBV7-8 and J usage is TRBJ1-1, with TRBD1 matching over 7 bases. Germline V gives CDR1 SGHVS, CDR2 FQNEAQ. The CDR3 length is 12 residues. The V and J ends lost 3 bases and 8 bases, in that order; junction bases with no gene match: 3. This CDR3 is CASSFGTAEAFF. CDR3 sequence (DNA): TGTGCCAGCAGCTTCGGGACAGCCGAAGCTTTCTTT.

J is TRBJ2-3 and V is TRBV30; D possibly corresponds to TRBD2 (5 bases). From germline, CDR1 is GTSNPN and CDR2 SVGIG (reference sequence). This CDR3 has 13 amino acids. V shed 1 base and J shed 5 bases, with 10 bases lying between them. CDR3 DNA: TGTGCCTGGAGTGAGGAGGCTCGAGATACGCAGTATTTT. Encoded protein: CAWSEEARDTQYF.